The rows below give T cell receptor beta chains drawn from one sample of a study of T-cell memory formation after mild COVID-19. TCRdb ran MiXCR on the 5' RACE reads and lists one entry per CDR3 protein. The table lists 550,000 to 700,000 distinct CDR3 sequences, approximately 15% of them singletons. The material sequenced was PBMCs or a T cell subset sorted from them (not recorded which). The receptors here all came from an adult woman who had mild COVID-19 (a few samples of this study predate the infection). Cell type and time point are not known. Both conserved end residues are part of each CDR3. D genes are given only for firm matches. Where a row states a size, it is once, few, many or the class of an expanded clone; other rows omit it.

clone size | J gene | D gene | V gene | CDR3 protein | CDR3 DNA
many | TRBJ2-3 | TRBD2 | TRBV7-2 | CASSLAPLAGGRTDTQYF | TGTGCCAGCAGCTTAGCGCCCCTAGCGGGAGGGCGCACAGATACGCAGTATTTT
few | TRBJ1-3 | NA | TRBV7-9 | CASTPPRDSGNTIYF | TGTGCCAGCACCCCCCCGCGGGACTCTGGAAACACCATATATTTT
few | TRBJ2-1 | NA | TRBV12-5 | CASGNHMDNEQFF | TGTGCTAGTGGTAATCACATGGACAATGAGCAGTTCTTC
NA | TRBJ1-1 | NA | TRBV11-3 | CASSLLSSGGANTEAFF | TGTGCCAGCAGCTTACTTTCATCCGGAGGGGCGAACACTGAAGCTTTCTTT
many | TRBJ2-6 | NA | TRBV7-9 | CASSPRGAGANVLTF | TGTGCCAGCAGCCCAAGGGGGGCTGGGGCCAACGTCCTGACTTTC
NA | TRBJ2-7 | NA | TRBV7-2 | CASSPRDGPYEQYF | TGTGCCAGCAGCCCGCGGGACGGACCCTACGAGCAGTACTTC
NA | TRBJ2-7 | TRBD1 | TRBV25-1 | CASGRTGGNEQYF | TGTGCCAGCGGGCGGACAGGAGGAAACGAGCAGTACTTC
few | TRBJ1-4 | NA | TRBV5-1 | CASSTAGQYNEKLFF | TGCGCCAGCAGCACAGCTGGCCAGTATAATGAAAAACTGTTTTTT
NA | TRBJ2-7 | TRBD2 | TRBV11-2 | CASSLGASGVEQYF | TGTGCCAGCAGCTTAGGGGCTAGCGGGGTCGAGCAGTACTTC
many | TRBJ1-6 | NA | TRBV20-1 | CSASNNQQGWRNSPLHF | TGCAGTGCTAGCAACAACCAACAGGGATGGCGGAATTCACCCCTCCACTTT
few | TRBJ1-5 | TRBD1 | TRBV12-3/TRBV12-4 | CASSRDSLINQPQHF | TGTGCCAGCAGTCGGGACAGCCTTATCAATCAGCCCCAGCATTTT
once | TRBJ2-2 | NA | TRBV30 | CAWKREQVNTGELFF | TGTGCCTGGAAAAGGGAACAGGTGAACACCGGGGAGCTGTTTTTT
few | TRBJ2-5 | NA | TRBV5-1 | CASSLSGPNQETQYF | TGCGCCAGCAGCTTGTCCGGACCTAACCAAGAGACCCAGTACTTC
NA | TRBJ2-1 | NA | TRBV7-3 | CASSPKLVLGGADNEQFF | TGTGCCAGCAGCCCGAAGTTAGTCTTGGGGGGGGCCGACAATGAGCAGTTCTTC
NA | TRBJ2-2 | TRBD1 | TRBV5-6 | CASSSGGFGELFF | TGTGCCAGCAGCTCAGGGGGATTCGGGGAGCTGTTTTTT
NA | TRBJ1-1 | NA | TRBV10-3 | CAINQQLNTEAFF | TGTGCCATCAATCAACAGCTGAACACTGAAGCTTTCTTT
NA | TRBJ2-1 | NA | TRBV6-6 | CASSYESGIEQFF | TGTGCCAGCAGTTACGAATCTGGGATTGAGCAGTTCTTC
many | TRBJ2-5 | NA | TRBV7-9 | CASSLALIRSETQYF | TGTGCCAGCAGCTTAGCGCTGATTAGGTCGGAGACCCAGTACTTC
few | TRBJ2-2 | NA | TRBV11-2 | CASSLDRLDTGELFF | TGTGCCAGCAGCTTAGATCGGCTAGACACCGGGGAGCTGTTTTTT
few | TRBJ2-7 | NA | TRBV7-9 | CASSPDIGRVNYEQYF | TGTGCCAGCAGCCCGGATATCGGGCGGGTGAACTACGAGCAGTACTTC
NA | TRBJ1-1 | NA | TRBV24-1 | CATSLAGEREAFF | TGTGCCACCAGCTTGGCGGGGGAACGTGAAGCTTTCTTT
NA | TRBJ2-3 | TRBD2 | TRBV4-1 | CASSQDGPSGFTDTQYF | TGCGCCAGCAGCCAAGATGGGCCTAGCGGGTTCACAGATACGCAGTATTTT
NA | TRBJ2-2 | NA | TRBV5-1 | CASSFITGMYEDGELFF | TGCGCCAGCAGCTTCATTACAGGGATGTATGAGGACGGGGAGCTGTTTTTT
NA | TRBJ2-7 | NA | TRBV20-1 | CSARDPTGQYF | TGCAGTGCAAGGGACCCGACGGGGCAGTACTTC
NA | TRBJ1-2 | NA | TRBV7-9 | CASSPERQLNYGYTF | TGTGCCAGCAGCCCAGAGAGGCAGCTTAACTATGGCTACACCTTC
few | TRBJ1-1 | NA | TRBV3-1 | CASSAHATENTEAFF | TGTGCCAGCAGCGCTCACGCGACAGAGAACACTGAAGCTTTCTTT
NA | TRBJ2-7 | NA | TRBV21-1 | CATGDVSYEQYF | TGTGCCACCGGGGACGTCTCCTACGAGCAGTACTTC
NA | TRBJ1-1 | NA | TRBV12-3/TRBV12-4 | CASSLSPPTGTEAFF | TGTGCCAGCAGTTTGTCCCCGCCGACGGGCACTGAAGCTTTCTTT
NA | TRBJ1-1 | TRBD1 | TRBV5-4 | CASSWGQGANTEAFF | TGTGCCAGCAGCTGGGGACAGGGGGCGAACACTGAAGCTTTCTTT
NA | TRBJ1-5 | NA | TRBV24-1 | CATSLGVNQPQHF | TGTGCCACCTCCCTCGGGGTCAATCAGCCCCAGCATTTT
NA | TRBJ2-5 | TRBD1 | TRBV5-1 | CASSQSMGQVVETQYF | TGCGCCAGCAGCCAATCGATGGGACAGGTGGTTGAGACCCAGTACTTC
few | TRBJ1-2 | TRBD1 | TRBV12-3/TRBV12-4 | CASSFGDRAGYTF | TGTGCCAGCAGTTTTGGGGACAGGGCTGGCTACACCTTC
many | TRBJ1-2 | NA | TRBV11-2 | CASSSQGSIDGYTF | TGTGCCAGCAGCTCGCAGGGAAGTATCGATGGCTACACCTTC
few | TRBJ1-2 | TRBD1 | TRBV12-3/TRBV12-4 | CASSLPGQGALGYGYTF | TGTGCCAGCAGTTTACCGGGACAGGGGGCGCTTGGCTATGGCTACACCTTC
NA | TRBJ1-1 | TRBD1 | TRBV30 | CAWSVAGGTEAFF | TGTGCCTGGAGTGTAGCAGGGGGCACTGAAGCTTTCTTT
NA | TRBJ2-1 | NA | TRBV11-2 | CASSLGPTRYGEQFF | TGTGCCAGCAGCTTAGGGCCTACGAGGTACGGTGAGCAGTTCTTC
NA | TRBJ1-2 | NA | TRBV12-3/TRBV12-4 | CASTLAGYGYTF | TGTGCCAGCACCCTGGCAGGCTATGGCTACACCTTC
few | TRBJ2-5 | TRBD2 | TRBV20-1 | CSALGTSGGQQETQYF | TGCAGTGCTTTAGGGACTAGCGGGGGGCAACAAGAGACCCAGTACTTC
few | TRBJ2-7 | TRBD1 | TRBV27 | CASSLYSTGGAYEQYF | TGTGCCAGCAGTTTATACAGTACAGGGGGTGCCTACGAGCAGTACTTC
few | TRBJ2-3 | NA | TRBV5-5 | CASSLYSSSDTQYF | TGTGCCAGCAGCTTGTATTCATCCTCAGATACGCAGTATTTT
few | TRBJ1-4 | NA | TRBV5-1 | CASRAGAVNEKLFF | TGCGCCAGCAGAGCAGGGGCCGTTAATGAAAAACTGTTTTTT
many | TRBJ2-1 | TRBD2 | TRBV5-1 | CASSLSPLAGGYNEQFF | TGCGCCAGCAGCTTGAGTCCTCTAGCGGGGGGGTACAATGAGCAGTTCTTC
NA | TRBJ1-1 | TRBD1 | TRBV7-2 | CASSLERTGYTEAFF | TGTGCCAGCAGCTTAGAGAGGACAGGGTACACTGAAGCTTTCTTT
NA | TRBJ2-7 | NA | TRBV5-1 | CASSEDNYGEQYF | TGCGCCAGCAGCGAAGACAATTACGGCGAGCAGTACTTC
few | TRBJ1-1 | NA | TRBV5-1 | CASSRGGLGGDTEAFF | TGCGCCAGCAGCAGGGGGGGGCTCGGAGGAGACACTGAAGCTTTCTTT
many | TRBJ2-5 | NA | TRBV7-9 | CASSLDLLQGETQYF | TGTGCCAGCAGCTTAGACCTCCTGCAGGGAGAGACCCAGTACTTC
NA | TRBJ1-1 | NA | TRBV3-1 | CASTQGWQPITEAFF | TGTGCCAGCACCCAGGGGTGGCAACCAATCACTGAAGCTTTCTTT
NA | TRBJ1-2 | NA | TRBV20-1 | CSAREGGQVSHGYTF | TGCAGTGCTAGAGAGGGGGGCCAGGTGTCGCATGGCTACACCTTC
NA | TRBJ2-7 | NA | TRBV6-1 | CASSERETGLYEQYF | TGTGCCAGCAGTGAGAGGGAGACAGGTCTATACGAGCAGTACTTC
few | TRBJ2-1 | TRBD2 | TRBV6-2/TRBV6-3 | CASSYPFGAGPSSEQFF | TGTGCCAGCAGTTACCCCTTCGGAGCGGGGCCAAGCAGTGAGCAGTTCTTC
NA | TRBJ1-1 | NA | TRBV5-1 | CASSLVVGLTEAFF | TGCGCCAGCAGCTTGGTGGTAGGGCTCACTGAAGCTTTCTTT
once | TRBJ2-2 | TRBD1 | TRBV7-9 | CASSSGPDRENTGELFF | TGTGCCAGCAGCTCCGGACCTGACAGGGAGAACACCGGGGAGCTGTTTTTT
NA | TRBJ1-2 | NA | TRBV5-6 | CASSLASLRDIGGYTF | TGTGCCAGCAGCCTCGCCTCACTCCGGGACATAGGTGGCTACACCTTC
few | TRBJ2-1 | NA | TRBV15 | CATSISRDSYSYNEQFF | TGTGCCACCAGCATCTCCCGGGACTCATACTCCTACAATGAGCAGTTCTTC
few | TRBJ1-1 | TRBD1 | TRBV7-3 | CASSFQTGLNTEAFF | TGTGCCAGCAGCTTTCAGACAGGGTTGAACACTGAAGCTTTCTTT
NA | TRBJ2-7 | NA | TRBV6-1 | CASSGRYNYEQYF | TGTGCCAGCAGTGGACGGTACAACTACGAGCAGTACTTC
NA | TRBJ2-7 | TRBD2 | TRBV5-1 | CASSLGEETSLSEQYF | TGCGCCAGCAGCTTGGGAGAAGAGACTAGCCTATCCGAGCAGTACTTC
few | TRBJ1-1 | NA | TRBV29-1 | CSVEGGGFTEAFF | TGCAGCGTTGAGGGCGGGGGGTTCACTGAAGCTTTCTTT
NA | TRBJ2-7 | TRBD1 | TRBV7-9 | CASSLAGGQDIF | TGTGCCAGCAGCTTAGCCGGAGGACAGGACATTTTC